A single T cell receptor (beta chain) is shown here with its context. Its cognate antigen is unknown. This specimen belongs to a study of identical twins. TCRdb itself ran the 5' RACE reads through MiXCR, one entry per CDR3 protein. Of 450,000 or so distinct CDR3 sequences in the sample, about 24% are singletons; the top ten hold 2.9%. Findings of the study overall: Insertions were reduced in abundant cord blood beta clonotypes but not in memory repertoires.

This CDR3 region has 13 residues. Germline loops: CDR1 SSHAT, CDR2 FNYEAQ (reference sequence). Trimming stripped 4 bases from V and 12 bases from J, with 18 bases between. The same sample was also studied in work on T cells expressing NK-cell markers. That paper notes: The TCR beta repertoires were obtained from sorted CD3+CD56+NKG2C+, CD3+CD56+NKG2C- and CD3+CD56-NKG2C+ T cells.

The receptor's source is a young woman in good health. This chain joins TRBV7-7 and TRBJ2-5, with D perhaps TRBD1 (6 bases). The material sequenced was CD4+ T cells sorted from blood. CDR3: CASSSSSGTLKYF. CDR3 coding DNA: TGTGCCAGCAGCTCATCCTCCGGGACACTGAAGTACTTC.